This T cell receptor beta chain was recovered during a study of CD8 T cells in Susac syndrome. Findings and limits, study-wide: It was acknowledged in the study that the number of individuals who were included in its TCR sequencing and HLA analysis was relatively small.

The CDR3 has 11 residues. Trimming pared 6 bases from V and 5 bases from J, leaving 5 bases between. Random hexamers were used to reverse transcribe an amount of roughly 0.5 to 1 ug RNA. Amplification of TCR beta CDR3 by immunoSEQ multiplex PCR spanned 54 Vbeta and 13 Jbeta. From the immunoSEQ multiplex PCR reads, TCRdb called clonotypes with MiXCR, one entry per CDR3 protein. This table holds fewer than 250,000 distinct CDR3 sequences, 80% to 95% found once. About this clonotype: Its matching antigen is unknown.

Treatment-naive patients with stable or active relapsing-remitting disease were the multiple sclerosis controls. Negative isolation was applied to CD8+ and CD4+ T cells, and FACS enrichment was applied to TEMRA cells. The sample was CD8+ T cells from PBMCs. The chain employs TRBV12-3 or TRBV12-4 and TRBJ2-1; D is unresolved. The TCR was taken from a human donor with multiple sclerosis. The CDR3 is CASRRNNEQFF. CDR3 DNA sequence: TGTGCCAGCAGACGAAACAATGAGCAGTTCTTC.